This T cell receptor beta chain was recovered during a study of human T cells and chemical hapten exposure. Across the whole study: 0.01% DPC was applied to the upper back in patch tests, which were read at 6 days.

The germline V gene has CDR1 SGDLS and CDR2 YYNGEE. The CDR3 extends over 15 amino acids. Trimming cost V 0 bases and J 2 bases, with 10 bases left between them. The time point is: patch test 3, about 24 weeks after DPC sensitization. The treatment is: therapeutic diphenylcyclopropenone sensitization with weekly scalp DPC. One entry per CDR3 protein, called by TCRdb with MiXCR from the RACE reads. The table shows under 200,000 distinct CDR3 sequences, with 25% to 35% occurring only once. There are a few counts of this clonotype. The receptor's source is a woman aged 18-29 years with alopecia areata. Some clones in this sample may be carry-over from other donors' samples. The source was whole blood, collected in connection with sensitization to the hapten diphenylcyclopropenone (DPC). The J gene is TRBJ2-3, the V gene TRBV9; a possible D gene is TRBD1 (5 bases). CDR3: CASSVAVRDTDTQYF. The DNA of the CDR3 is TGTGCCAGCAGCGTAGCGGTCAGGGACACAGATACGCAGTATTTT.